What follows are 23 T cell receptor beta chains derived from one specimen sequenced in a study of cytomegalovirus exposure and HLA in healthy donors. It was with 60 Vbeta and 13 Jbeta primers that the PCR ran. The repertoire was sequenced with immunoSEQ multiplex PCR; TCRdb's copy has only in-frame clones and lacks some. This table holds under 150,000 clones, roughly 80% found once. Material for sequencing was PBMCs. Receptor source: a man aged 18-30 years in good health and CMV-seronegative.

The V and J genes are TRBV6-5 and TRBJ1-2, with D hard to call. Germline V gives CDR1 MNHEY, CDR2 SVGAGI. This CDR3 has 13 residues. V lost 6 bases and J 8 bases, leaving 16 bases between the germline ends. This CDR3 reads CASSDPGRNGYTF. CDR3 nucleotide sequence: TGTGCCAGCAGCGACCCGGGTAGGAACGGCTACACCTTC.

This clone was seen a few times. J is TRBJ2-2 and V is TRBV5-1, with TRBD1 matching 7 bases. CDR1 and CDR2 from the germline V gene are SGHRS and YFSETQ. This CDR3 is 15 amino acids long. The trim removed 6 bases at V and 5 bases at J, leaving 10 bases unmatched. The CDR3 is CASNTATGTTGELFF. The CDR3 DNA follows: TGCGCCAGCAACACCGCGACAGGGACAACCGGGGAGCTGTTTTTT.

V is TRBV5-1 and J is TRBJ1-1, with 7 bases matching TRBD1. Germline V CDR1 and CDR2: SGHRS, YFSETQ. V lost 1 base to trimming and J lost 7 bases; unmatched junction nucleotides: 4. The CDR3 has 13 amino acids. The chain's CDR3 is CASSLLGGIEAFF. In DNA, the CDR3 is TGCGCCAGCAGCTTGTTAGGGGGCATTGAAGCTTTCTTT.

V usage is TRBV5-4 and J usage is TRBJ2-2; unclear D gene. Trimming cost V 5 bases and J 5 bases, with 10 bases left between them. Germline V CDR1 and CDR2: SGHNT, YYREEE (reference sequence). This CDR3 has 13 amino acids. The DNA of the CDR3 is TGTGCCAGCAGTTGGGCCCTAACCGGGGAGCTGTTTTTT. It translates to CASSWALTGELFF.

This clone was seen a few times. The rearrangement links TRBV10-1 to TRBJ1-2; tentatively, D is TRBD1 (5 bases). This CDR3 spans 15 amino acids. Looked up from germline, CDR1 is WNHNN and CDR2 is SYGVQD (reference sequence). The ends were cut back, 7 bases at V and 0 bases at J, with 15 bases in the middle. CDR3 loop: CASTGRTSTNYGYTF. CDR3 nucleotide sequence: TGCGCCAGCACTGGGAGGACAAGTACTAACTATGGCTACACCTTC.

V usage is TRBV2 and J usage is TRBJ1-1, with D tentatively TRBD1 (5 bases). The ends were cut back, 7 bases at V and 4 bases at J, with 13 bases in the middle. The CDR3 spans 13 residues. Germline V gene sequence: CDR1 SNHLY, CDR2 FYNNEI. CDR3 sequence reads: CASNSGGATEAFF. CDR3 coding DNA: TGTGCCAGCAACTCGGGAGGGGCCACTGAAGCTTTCTTT.

The gene calls are TRBV7-6 and TRBJ2-1; possibly TRBD2 for D (5 bases). From germline, CDR1 is SGHVS and CDR2 FNYEAQ. The length of the CDR3 is 16 residues. V lost 1 base to trimming and J lost 6 bases, with 16 bases between them. The CDR3 coding sequence is TGTGCCAGCAGCTTAGGGTGGCTAGCCAAAGCCAATGAGCAGTTCTTC. Its translation: CASSLGWLAKANEQFF.

The chain employs TRBV9 and TRBJ2-7, with a possible D match to TRBD2 (5 bases). Germline CDR1 SGDLS, CDR2 YYNGEE. There are 14 residues in the CDR3. V was cut by 7 bases and J by 0 bases, with 14 bases left in between. DNA of the CDR3: TGTGCCAGCTCCGGGCAGGCGGGCTCCTACGAGCAGTACTTC. It translates to CASSGQAGSYEQYF.

The chain has TRBV4-2 and TRBJ2-2, with a weak D call TRBD2 (6 bases). V lost 6 bases, J lost 1 base, and 15 bases lay in between. The CDR3 loop spans 16 amino acids. The germline V gene has CDR1 LGHNA and CDR2 YNFKEQ. The CDR3: CASRKGLLENTGELFF. The CDR3, as DNA: TGTGCCAGCAGAAAGGGACTCCTCGAGAACACCGGGGAGCTGTTTTTT.

The V gene is TRBV7-9, the J gene TRBJ2-5; 7 nucleotides agree with TRBD2. The CDR3 loop spans 14 amino acids. Germline assignment: CDR1 SEHNR and CDR2 FQNEAQ (reference sequence). Unmatched junction bases numbered 4, after V lost 1 base and J lost 5 bases. The CDR3 sequence is CASSLGAGSETQYF. The CDR3 region has the DNA TGTGCCAGCAGCTTAGGAGCGGGGTCGGAGACCCAGTACTTC. The complete variable domain, with remaining parts taken from reference TRBV7-9 and TRBJ2-5, reads DTGVSQNPRHKITKRGQNVTFRCDPISEHNRLYWYRQTLGQGPEFLTYFQNEAQLEKSRLLSDRFSAERPKGSFSTLEIQRTEQGDSAMYLCASSLGAGSETQYFGPGTRLLVL.

The CDR3 protein is CASSAAWTGVRDTEAFF. The CDR3 coding sequence is TGTGCCAGCAGTGCAGCGTGGACAGGGGTTCGGGACACTGAAGCTTTCTTT. V usage is TRBV25-1 and J usage is TRBJ1-1; 9 bases align to TRBD1. V dropped 4 bases and J dropped 3; count of bases not matched to a gene: 12. Germline loops: CDR1 MGHDK, CDR2 SYGVNS. The CDR3 loop spans 17 amino acids.

The rearrangement uses TRBV5-6 and TRBJ2-6; D gene uncertain. V was pared by 0 bases and J by 2 bases, with 6 bases between. The CDR3 loop spans 15 amino acids. Germline CDR1 SGHDT, CDR2 YYEEEE. DNA of the CDR3: TGTGCCAGCAGCTTGGGTATCCCTGGGGCCAACGTCCTGACTTTC. Amino acids: CASSLGIPGANVLTF.

The V gene is TRBV5-4, the J gene TRBJ1-3; D uncertain. Germline lookup yields CDR1 SGHNT and CDR2 YYREEE (reference sequence). The CDR3 sequence is 15 residues long. The V end lost 0 bases, the J end lost 0 bases, and 7 bases lay between the germline ends. CDR3 sequence: CASSLVLYSGNTIYF. CDR3 nucleotides: TGTGCCAGCAGCTTGGTGTTATACTCTGGAAACACCATATATTTT.

This rearrangement joins TRBV10-3 to TRBJ2-7; 11 bases are shared with TRBD2. V lost 8 bases to trimming and J lost 5 bases; unmatched junction nucleotides: 5. CDR3 length: 13 amino acids. Germline CDR1 is ENHRY and CDR2 is SYGVKD. The CDR3 region has the DNA TGTGCCATCGATAGCGGGGGGGTGCACGAGCAGTACTTC. Translation: CAIDSGGVHEQYF.

The genes are TRBV19 and TRBJ2-7; TRBD1 matches 10 bases. The CDR3 runs to 16 residues. Germline trimming cut 5 bases from V and 0 bases from J; bases unmatched to any gene: 7. CDR1 is LNHDA, CDR2 SQIVND, per germline (reference sequence). CDR3 sequence: CASSVTGGDFSYEQYF. The CDR3 DNA sequence: TGTGCCAGTAGTGTGACAGGGGGCGATTTCTCCTACGAGCAGTACTTC.

This sequence joins TRBV9 and TRBJ1-2; 8 bases match TRBD1. The germline V gene has CDR1 SGDLS and CDR2 YYNGEE. V trimming: 4 bases; J trimming: 4 bases; junction bases outside the gene matches: 9. The CDR3 spans 15 residues. The chain's CDR3 is CASSPRGPLGYGYTF. In DNA, the CDR3 is TGTGCCAGCAGCCCCAGGGGGCCGCTAGGCTATGGCTACACCTTC.

This clone was seen just once. This chain links TRBV7-2 with TRBJ2-1; maybe TRBD1 (6 bases). Deletions cut 4 bases from V and 6 bases from J, with 16 bases between. Looked up from germline, CDR1 is SGHTA and CDR2 is FQGNSA. There are 15 residues in the CDR3. This CDR3 is CASSSNRDLGNEQFF. The DNA for the CDR3 is TGTGCCAGCAGCTCAAACAGGGATTTGGGCAATGAGCAGTTCTTC.

The rearrangement uses TRBV7-9 and TRBJ2-7; D call uncertain. The CDR3 has 12 amino acids. The V and J ends lost 4 bases and 3 bases respectively, with 7 bases between them. Per germline, CDR1 SEHNR and CDR2 FQNEAQ (reference sequence). Here the CDR3 DNA reads TGTGCCAGCAGCTCACATCACTACGAGCAGTACTTC. Amino acid sequence: CASSSHHYEQYF.

V usage is TRBV5-5 and J usage is TRBJ2-1; 7 bases align to TRBD1. This CDR3 has 14 amino acids. The V gene's germline CDR1 is SGHKS and CDR2 YYEKEE (reference sequence). Losses at the gene ends were 3 bases for V and 6 bases for J; bases not matched to a gene: 6. This CDR3 is CASSWSTGFNEQFF. Here the CDR3 DNA reads TGTGCCAGCAGCTGGTCGACAGGGTTCAATGAGCAGTTCTTC.

Details on this clone: The identical CDR3 is also encoded by other nucleotide sequences in the sample. V gene TRBV6-5 combines with J gene TRBJ1-2, with 8 bases fitting TRBD1. The germline V gene has CDR1 MNHEY and CDR2 SVGAGI. This CDR3 has 13 residues. The V segment lost 0 bases and the J segment 8 bases; nucleotides outside the gene matches: 2. CDR3 nucleotides: TGTGCCAGCAGTTACTCAACAGGGGGAGGCTACACCTTC. The encoded protein is CASSYSTGGGYTF.

J is TRBJ2-3 and V is TRBV19; 12 nucleotides agree with TRBD2. The junction had 5 bases not matched to a gene; V was cut back by 0 bases and J by 4 bases. Germline lookup yields CDR1 LNHDA and CDR2 SQIVND (reference sequence). The CDR3 consists of 17 residues. The CDR3: CASSIDLAGGLADTQYF. The CDR3 DNA reads as TGTGCCAGTAGTATAGACCTAGCGGGGGGGCTGGCAGATACGCAGTATTTT.

Note on this clone: This specimen includes other DNA sequences encoding the same CDR3. The CDR3, as DNA: TGTGCCAGCAGCCAATTCGGCAGGGGTACCATCTCCGGAAACACCATATATTTT. Residues: CASSQFGRGTISGNTIYF. V usage is TRBV16 and J usage is TRBJ1-3, with D perhaps TRBD1 (6 bases). In germline, CDR1 is KGHSY, CDR2 FQNENV. V lost 1 base, J lost 4 bases, and 20 bases lay in between. The CDR3 spans 18 residues.

This clone has only one observation. This chain uses TRBV25-1 with TRBJ1-1, with 9 bases identical to TRBD1. The CDR3 is made up of 14 amino acids. Germline V gene data show CDR1 as MGHDK and CDR2 as SYGVNS. The junction had 3 bases not matched to a gene; V was cut back by 4 bases and J by 3 bases. The CDR3 coding sequence is TGTGCCAGCAGTGGCTACAGGGGGCACACTGAAGCTTTCTTT. Translated, it gives CASSGYRGHTEAFF. The entire variable domain, with the rest obtained from reference TRBV25-1 and TRBJ1-1, is as follows: EADIYQTPRYLVIGTGKKITLECSQTMGHDKMYWYQQDPGMELHLIHYSYGVNSTEKGDLSSESTVSRIRTEHFPLTLESARPSHTSQYLCASSGYRGHTEAFFGQGTRLTVV.